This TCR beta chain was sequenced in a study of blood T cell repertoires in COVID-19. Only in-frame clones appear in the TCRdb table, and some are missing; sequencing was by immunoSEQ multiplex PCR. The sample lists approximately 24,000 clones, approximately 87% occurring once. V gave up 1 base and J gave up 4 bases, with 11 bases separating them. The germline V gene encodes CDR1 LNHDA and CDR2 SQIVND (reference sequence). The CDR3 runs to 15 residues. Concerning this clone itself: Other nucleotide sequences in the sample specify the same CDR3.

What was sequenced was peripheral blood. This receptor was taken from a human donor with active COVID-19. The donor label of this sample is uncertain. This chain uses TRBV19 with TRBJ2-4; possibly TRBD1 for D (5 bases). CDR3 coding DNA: TGTGCCAGTAGTATAGTTGGCCAGGGTAAAAACATTCAGTACTTC. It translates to CASSIVGQGKNIQYF.